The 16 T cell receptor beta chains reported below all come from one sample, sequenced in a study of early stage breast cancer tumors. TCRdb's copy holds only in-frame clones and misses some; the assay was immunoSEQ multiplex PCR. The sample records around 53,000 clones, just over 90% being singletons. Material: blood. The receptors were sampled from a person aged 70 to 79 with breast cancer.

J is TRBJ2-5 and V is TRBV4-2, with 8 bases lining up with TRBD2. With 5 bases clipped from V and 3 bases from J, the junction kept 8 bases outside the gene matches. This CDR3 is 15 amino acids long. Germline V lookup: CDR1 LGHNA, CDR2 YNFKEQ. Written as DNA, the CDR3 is TGTGCCAGCAGCTGGACTAGCCGAGCCGAAGAGACCCAGTACTTC. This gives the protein CASSWTSRAEETQYF.

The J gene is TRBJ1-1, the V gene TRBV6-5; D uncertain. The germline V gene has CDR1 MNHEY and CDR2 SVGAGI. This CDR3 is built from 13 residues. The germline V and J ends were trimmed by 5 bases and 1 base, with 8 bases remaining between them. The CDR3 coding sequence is TGTGCCAGCAGTCGAGGAGCGAACACTGAAGCTTTCTTT. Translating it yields CASSRGANTEAFF.

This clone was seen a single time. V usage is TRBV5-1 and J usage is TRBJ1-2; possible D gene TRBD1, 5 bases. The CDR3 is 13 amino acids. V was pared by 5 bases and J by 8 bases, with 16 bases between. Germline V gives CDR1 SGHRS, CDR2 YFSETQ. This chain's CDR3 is CASSVQGMDGYTF. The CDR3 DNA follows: TGCGCCAGCAGTGTCCAGGGAATGGACGGCTACACCTTC.

The CDR3 spells CASSFGSGGETQYF. CDR3 coding DNA: TGCGCCAGCAGCTTTGGTAGCGGGGGGGAGACCCAGTACTTC. The V call is TRBV5-1, the J call TRBJ2-5, with 10 bases lining up with TRBD2. Trimming took 2 bases from V and 5 from J; bases not matched to a gene: 3. The CDR3 spans 14 residues. Germline loops: CDR1 SGHRS, CDR2 YFSETQ.

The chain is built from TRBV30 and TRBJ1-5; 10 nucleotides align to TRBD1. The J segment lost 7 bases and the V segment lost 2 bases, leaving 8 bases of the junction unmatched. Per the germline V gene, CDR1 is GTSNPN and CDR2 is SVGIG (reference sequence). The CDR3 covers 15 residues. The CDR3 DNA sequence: TGTGCCTGGAGTCGACAGGGGGCAAGAGGACAGCCCCAGCATTTT. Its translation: CAWSRQGARGQPQHF.

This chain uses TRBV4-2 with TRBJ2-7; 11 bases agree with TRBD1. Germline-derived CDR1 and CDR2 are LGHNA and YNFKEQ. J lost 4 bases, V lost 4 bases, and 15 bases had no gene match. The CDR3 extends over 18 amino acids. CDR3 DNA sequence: TGTGCCAGCAGCCGCGCGAGCCGGACAGGGGGCCGCCCGTACGAGCAGTACTTC. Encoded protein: CASSRASRTGGRPYEQYF.

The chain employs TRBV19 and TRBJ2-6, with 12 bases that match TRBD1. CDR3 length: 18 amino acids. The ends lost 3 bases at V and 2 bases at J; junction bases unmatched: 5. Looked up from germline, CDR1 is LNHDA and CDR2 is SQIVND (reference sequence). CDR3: CASSIIGTGGTGANVLTF. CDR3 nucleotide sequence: TGTGCCAGTAGTATTATCGGGACAGGGGGCACTGGGGCCAACGTCCTGACTTTC.

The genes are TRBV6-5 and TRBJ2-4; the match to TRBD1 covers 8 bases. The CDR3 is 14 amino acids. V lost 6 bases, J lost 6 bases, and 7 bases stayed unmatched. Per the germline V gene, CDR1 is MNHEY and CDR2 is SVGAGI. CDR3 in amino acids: CASRIQGGGNIQYF. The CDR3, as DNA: TGTGCCAGCAGGATACAGGGGGGAGGAAACATTCAGTACTTC.

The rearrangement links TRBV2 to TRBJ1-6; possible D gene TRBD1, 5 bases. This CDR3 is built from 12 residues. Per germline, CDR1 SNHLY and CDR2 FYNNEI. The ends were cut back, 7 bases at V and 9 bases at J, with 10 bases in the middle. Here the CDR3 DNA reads TGTGCCAGCACGGGGGAGGGTTCACCCCTCCACTTT. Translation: CASTGEGSPLHF.

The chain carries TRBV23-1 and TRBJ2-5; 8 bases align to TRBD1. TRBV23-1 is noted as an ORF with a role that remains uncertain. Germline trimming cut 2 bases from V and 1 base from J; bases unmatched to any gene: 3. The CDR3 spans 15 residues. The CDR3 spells CASSQVDRAQETQYF. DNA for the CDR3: TGCGCCAGCAGTCAAGTGGACAGGGCCCAAGAGACCCAGTACTTC.

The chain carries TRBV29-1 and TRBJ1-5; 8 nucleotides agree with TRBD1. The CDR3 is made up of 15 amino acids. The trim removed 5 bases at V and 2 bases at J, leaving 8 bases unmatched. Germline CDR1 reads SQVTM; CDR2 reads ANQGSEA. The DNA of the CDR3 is TGCAGCGTTCTAGGGGAGACAGGGGGCAATCAGCCCCAGCATTTT. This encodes CSVLGETGGNQPQHF.

Here the CDR3 reads CASSRQRTGELFF. CDR3 bases: TGTGCCAGCAGCCGTCAGAGGACCGGGGAGCTGTTTTTT. The rearrangement joins TRBV11-3 to TRBJ2-2; unclear D gene. Trimming removed 5 bases from V and 5 bases from J, with 9 bases in between. The CDR3 has 13 amino acids. CDR1 and CDR2 from the germline V gene are SGHNT and YENEEA.

This CDR3 is CASSFSVWVSDRAEKLFF. Written as DNA, the CDR3 is TGTGCCAGCAGCTTTTCGGTATGGGTGAGCGACAGGGCCGAAAAACTGTTTTTT. The chain is built from TRBV5-6 and TRBJ1-4, with TRBD1 matching over 7 bases. The CDR3 has 18 amino acids. V lost 2 bases and J lost 8; bases outside the gene matches: 18. Per the germline V gene, CDR1 is SGHDT and CDR2 is YYEEEE.

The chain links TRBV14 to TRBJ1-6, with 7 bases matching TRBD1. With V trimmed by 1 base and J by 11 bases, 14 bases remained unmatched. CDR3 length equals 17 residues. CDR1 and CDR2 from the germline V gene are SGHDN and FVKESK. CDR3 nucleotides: TGTGCCAGCAGCCAAGTTCTGATGGCTAGGGGGCAGGCACCCCTCCACTTT. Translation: CASSQVLMARGQAPLHF.

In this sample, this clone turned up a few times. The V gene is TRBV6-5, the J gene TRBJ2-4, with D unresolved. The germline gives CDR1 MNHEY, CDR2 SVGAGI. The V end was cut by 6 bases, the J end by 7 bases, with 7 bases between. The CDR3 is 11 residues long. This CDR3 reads CASSLQNIQYF. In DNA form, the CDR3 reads TGTGCCAGCAGCCTGCAGAACATTCAGTACTTC.

The CDR3 DNA is TGTGCCATCGTAGATGGACAGATCGATAGCACAGATACGCAGTATTTT. Translation: CAIVDGQIDSTDTQYF. The V gene is TRBV10-3, the J gene TRBJ2-3; D possibly corresponds to TRBD1 (6 bases). The ends were cut back, 8 bases at V and 0 bases at J, with 18 bases in the middle. Germline loops: CDR1 ENHRY, CDR2 SYGVKD. The CDR3 consists of 16 residues.